These T cell receptor beta chains were read from a single sample in a study of beta chain features in type 1 diabetes. The repertoire was sequenced with immunoSEQ multiplex PCR; TCRdb's copy has only in-frame clones and lacks some. The sample records 860,000 or so clones, under 20% being singletons. Input material: naive CD4+ T cells from blood. The receptors here all came from a woman between 18 and 29 years old in good health. Both conserved end residues are part of each CDR3. D genes are given only for firm matches. Clone size is given for some rows only: seen once, a few or many times, or a class if the clone is expanded.

TRBV11-1	TRBD2	TRBJ2-2	.	TGTGCCAGCAGCTCCCGACTAGCGGGGAACACCGGGGAGCTGTTTTTT	CASSSRLAGNTGELFF
TRBV10-3	TRBD1	TRBJ2-7	few	TGTGCCAATGGAGGACAGGGTAATGGCGAGCAGTACTTC	CANGGQGNGEQYF
TRBV7-2	.	TRBJ1-3	.	TGTGCCAGCAGCTTAGCCAGCGGCAGGGAGGAGAAAACTGGAAACACCATATATTTT	CASSLASGREEKTGNTIYF
TRBV10-3	TRBD2	TRBJ2-7	.	TGTGCCATCGGGACTAACGAGCAGTACTTC	CAIGTNEQYF
TRBV2	TRBD2	TRBJ2-1	.	TGTGCCAGCGAGTACCTAGCGGGAGGGTACAATGAGCAGTTCTTC	CASEYLAGGYNEQFF
TRBV7-2	.	TRBJ1-2	few	TGTGCCAGCAGCCCAGACTATGGCTACACCTTC	CASSPDYGYTF
TRBV4-2	.	TRBJ1-3	.	TGTGCCAGCAGCCAAGGAACGCCCGCATCTGGAAACACCATATATTTT	CASSQGTPASGNTIYF
TRBV21-1	.	TRBJ1-2	.	TGTGCCAACCCCCAAGGACTTAGGGGGCGGATTGGCTACACCTTC	CANPQGLRGRIGYTF
TRBV11-2	.	TRBJ2-2	.	TGTGCCAGCAGCCTTGGACCTACCGGGGAGCTGTTTTTT	CASSLGPTGELFF
TRBV18	.	TRBJ2-1	few	TGTGCCAGCTCACCGGAGAACAATGAGCAGTTCTTC	CASSPENNEQFF
TRBV4-2	.	TRBJ2-5	.	TGTGCCAGCAGCCAAGACCAAGAGACCCAGTACTTC	CASSQDQETQYF
TRBV5-6	.	TRBJ2-7	.	TGTGCCAGCAGCTTGAATCCGGGATCGAACTACGAGCAGTACTTC	CASSLNPGSNYEQYF
TRBV18	.	TRBJ1-5	.	TGTGCCAGCTCACCGGCATTTAATCAGCCCCAGCATTTT	CASSPAFNQPQHF
TRBV15	.	TRBJ1-2	.	TGTGCCACAAGCGAAGGGGCTAGTTATGGCTACACCTTC	CATSEGASYGYTF